Listed below are T cell receptor beta chains from one sample, sequenced in a study of T cells in Graves' hyperthyroidism and ophthalmopathy. TCRdb re-called the multiplex PCR reads with MiXCR, one entry per CDR3 protein. The table has more than 300,000 distinct CDR3 sequences, less than 20% seen once. The sample comprised blood. The receptor source for this set is a young man with Graves' ophthalmopathy. The CDR3 runs from the conserved cysteine through the conserved F or W.

>TRBV20-1|TRBJ2-7
CSLPGRGGRGLEQYF
>TRBV12-3/TRBV12-4|TRBJ2-5
CASRRDSWGKPQETQYF
>TRBV20-1|TRBJ2-5
CSASSGGIETQYF
>TRBV15|TRBJ2-1
CATSREVGPWSSYNEQFF
>TRBV11-3|TRBJ2-2
CASSFPGQGYTGELFF
>TRBV30|TRBJ2-7
CAWSVSVNEQYF
>TRBV20-1|TRBJ2-5
CSARTSAQETQYF
>TRBV6-1|TRBJ2-3
CASTPAGAITDTQYF
>TRBV5-1|TRBJ2-3
CASRYGGAKTDTQYF
>TRBV14|TRBJ1-6
CASSQYKGATYNSPLHF
>TRBV7-8|TRBJ1-5
CASSPSGQPQHF
>TRBV7-9|TRBJ2-5
CASSLGAGGETQYF
>TRBV5-6|TRBJ1-4
CASSRDRVEGKLFF
>TRBV3-1|TRBJ1-2
CASSQDRVPLTTNYGYTF
>TRBV20-1|TRBJ1-2
CSARDQGGGYGYTF
>TRBV6-1|TRBJ2-1
CASSTSGGTSYNEQFF
>TRBV6-1|TRBJ2-1
CASWLLSDEQFF
>TRBV20-1|TRBJ2-2
CSARDLQNTGELFF
>TRBV29-1|TRBJ2-7
CSVCLVGLAGEQYF
>TRBV12-5|TRBJ1-1
CASGRTGRNTEAFF
>TRBV10-3|TRBJ2-7
CATQRGETYEQYF
>TRBV7-3|TRBJ2-3
CASSHPSTDTQYF
>TRBV7-8|TRBJ2-7
CASGLSGRSYEQYF
>TRBV7-9|TRBJ2-7
CASSSPSTYEQYF
>TRBV6-9|TRBJ2-2
CASSETENTGELFF
>TRBV20-1|TRBJ1-2
CSARRPGGRPGYTF
>TRBV9|TRBJ2-2
CASSVEQQGAPYTGELFF
>TRBV7-9|TRBJ1-4
CASSLAGNKLFF
>TRBV15|TRBJ2-3
CATSRSRTGTSTDTQYF
>TRBV12-3/TRBV12-4|TRBJ1-2
CASSLGTGFGYTF
>TRBV20-1|TRBJ1-3
CSAEDRGENTIYF
>TRBV13|TRBJ2-1
CASSLGAGGTANEQFF